Listed below are T cell receptor beta chains from one sample, sequenced in a study of identical twins. One entry per CDR3 protein results from TCRdb running MiXCR on the 5' RACE reads. This table has approximately 700,000 distinct CDR3 sequences, about 20% appearing once. The same sample was also studied in work on T cells expressing NK-cell markers.

What was sequenced was PBMCs. Receptor source: a woman under 30 in good health. Both conserved end residues are part of each CDR3. The D gene is left open where the match is weak. Clone size appears in some rows only: once, few, many, or a class for an expanded clone.

d_call: NA; clone_size: NA; j_call: TRBJ1-2; v_call: TRBV12-3/TRBV12-4; cdr3_aa: CASSFRQLNYGYTF
d_call: TRBD2; clone_size: NA; j_call: TRBJ2-2; v_call: TRBV5-1; cdr3_aa: CASSQGTSRAGELFF
d_call: NA; clone_size: few; j_call: TRBJ1-2; v_call: TRBV28; cdr3_aa: CASRGNRASGYTF
d_call: NA; clone_size: few; j_call: TRBJ2-1; v_call: TRBV12-3/TRBV12-4; cdr3_aa: CASSLMKRHDEQFF
d_call: NA; clone_size: few; j_call: TRBJ1-5; v_call: TRBV15; cdr3_aa: CATSRPGDQPQHF
d_call: NA; clone_size: NA; j_call: TRBJ1-1; v_call: TRBV20-1; cdr3_aa: CSARDPSGYTEAFF
d_call: NA; clone_size: NA; j_call: TRBJ1-2; v_call: TRBV9; cdr3_aa: CASSVGQTTNYGYTF
d_call: TRBD2; clone_size: few; j_call: TRBJ2-1; v_call: TRBV6-1; cdr3_aa: CASRGLVSENEQFF
d_call: TRBD1; clone_size: few; j_call: TRBJ1-4; v_call: TRBV5-5; cdr3_aa: CASSFSGQLATNEKLFF
d_call: TRBD1; clone_size: few; j_call: TRBJ1-6; v_call: TRBV7-9; cdr3_aa: CASSLAQGANSPLHF
d_call: NA; clone_size: NA; j_call: TRBJ1-1; v_call: TRBV20-1; cdr3_aa: CRLRQANTEAFF
d_call: NA; clone_size: NA; j_call: TRBJ1-1; v_call: TRBV12-3/TRBV12-4; cdr3_aa: CASRGEGRTEAFF
d_call: TRBD2; clone_size: NA; j_call: TRBJ2-3; v_call: TRBV20-1; cdr3_aa: CSASLAGDTQYF
d_call: TRBD1; clone_size: few; j_call: TRBJ2-3; v_call: TRBV5-1; cdr3_aa: CASRDRGSYTDTQYF
d_call: TRBD2; clone_size: few; j_call: TRBJ2-3; v_call: TRBV4-1; cdr3_aa: CASSQVAGGTDTQYF
d_call: TRBD1; clone_size: NA; j_call: TRBJ2-5; v_call: TRBV6-6; cdr3_aa: CATGQGETQYF
d_call: NA; clone_size: NA; j_call: TRBJ2-1; v_call: TRBV12-3/TRBV12-4; cdr3_aa: CASSRQTYNEQFF
d_call: NA; clone_size: few; j_call: TRBJ2-7; v_call: TRBV7-2; cdr3_aa: CASSLSKKVGEQYF
d_call: NA; clone_size: few; j_call: TRBJ2-5; v_call: TRBV5-5; cdr3_aa: CASSLDSRGAETQYF
d_call: TRBD1; clone_size: few; j_call: TRBJ1-5; v_call: TRBV7-2; cdr3_aa: CASSRDRGNNQPQHF
d_call: NA; clone_size: few; j_call: TRBJ2-3; v_call: TRBV7-9; cdr3_aa: CASSLVGGGLRTDTQYF
d_call: TRBD2; clone_size: few; j_call: TRBJ2-1; v_call: TRBV2; cdr3_aa: CASSERRGGYNEQFF
d_call: TRBD1; clone_size: NA; j_call: TRBJ2-2; v_call: TRBV6-1; cdr3_aa: CASSRGPGTGELFF
d_call: TRBD2; clone_size: NA; j_call: TRBJ2-7; v_call: TRBV5-1; cdr3_aa: CASSRGTSGVHRYEQYF
d_call: TRBD2; clone_size: NA; j_call: TRBJ2-1; v_call: TRBV29-1; cdr3_aa: CSVGGGRAGRNEQFF
d_call: NA; clone_size: NA; j_call: TRBJ2-7; v_call: TRBV6-2/TRBV6-3; cdr3_aa: CASRYRETGYEQYF
d_call: NA; clone_size: few; j_call: TRBJ1-5; v_call: TRBV6-1; cdr3_aa: CASSRGVGSNQPQHF
d_call: TRBD1; clone_size: NA; j_call: TRBJ2-5; v_call: TRBV5-1; cdr3_aa: CTSSLAGTAQETQYF
d_call: NA; clone_size: NA; j_call: TRBJ2-7; v_call: TRBV10-3; cdr3_aa: CARPREYEQYF
d_call: TRBD1; clone_size: few; j_call: TRBJ1-4; v_call: TRBV9; cdr3_aa: CASSPPGQGRKLFF